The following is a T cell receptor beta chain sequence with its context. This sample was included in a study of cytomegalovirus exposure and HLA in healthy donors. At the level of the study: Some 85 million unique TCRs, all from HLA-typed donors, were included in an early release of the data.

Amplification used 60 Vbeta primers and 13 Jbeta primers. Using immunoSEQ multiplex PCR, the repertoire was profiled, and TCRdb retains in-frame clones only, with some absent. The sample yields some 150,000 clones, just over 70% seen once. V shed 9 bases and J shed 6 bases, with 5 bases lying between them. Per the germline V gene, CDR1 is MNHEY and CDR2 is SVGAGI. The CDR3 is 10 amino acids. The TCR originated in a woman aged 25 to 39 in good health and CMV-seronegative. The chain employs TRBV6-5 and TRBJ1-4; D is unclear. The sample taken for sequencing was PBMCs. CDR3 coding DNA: TGTGCCAGTTCTCATGAAAAACTGTTTTTT. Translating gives CASSHEKLFF.